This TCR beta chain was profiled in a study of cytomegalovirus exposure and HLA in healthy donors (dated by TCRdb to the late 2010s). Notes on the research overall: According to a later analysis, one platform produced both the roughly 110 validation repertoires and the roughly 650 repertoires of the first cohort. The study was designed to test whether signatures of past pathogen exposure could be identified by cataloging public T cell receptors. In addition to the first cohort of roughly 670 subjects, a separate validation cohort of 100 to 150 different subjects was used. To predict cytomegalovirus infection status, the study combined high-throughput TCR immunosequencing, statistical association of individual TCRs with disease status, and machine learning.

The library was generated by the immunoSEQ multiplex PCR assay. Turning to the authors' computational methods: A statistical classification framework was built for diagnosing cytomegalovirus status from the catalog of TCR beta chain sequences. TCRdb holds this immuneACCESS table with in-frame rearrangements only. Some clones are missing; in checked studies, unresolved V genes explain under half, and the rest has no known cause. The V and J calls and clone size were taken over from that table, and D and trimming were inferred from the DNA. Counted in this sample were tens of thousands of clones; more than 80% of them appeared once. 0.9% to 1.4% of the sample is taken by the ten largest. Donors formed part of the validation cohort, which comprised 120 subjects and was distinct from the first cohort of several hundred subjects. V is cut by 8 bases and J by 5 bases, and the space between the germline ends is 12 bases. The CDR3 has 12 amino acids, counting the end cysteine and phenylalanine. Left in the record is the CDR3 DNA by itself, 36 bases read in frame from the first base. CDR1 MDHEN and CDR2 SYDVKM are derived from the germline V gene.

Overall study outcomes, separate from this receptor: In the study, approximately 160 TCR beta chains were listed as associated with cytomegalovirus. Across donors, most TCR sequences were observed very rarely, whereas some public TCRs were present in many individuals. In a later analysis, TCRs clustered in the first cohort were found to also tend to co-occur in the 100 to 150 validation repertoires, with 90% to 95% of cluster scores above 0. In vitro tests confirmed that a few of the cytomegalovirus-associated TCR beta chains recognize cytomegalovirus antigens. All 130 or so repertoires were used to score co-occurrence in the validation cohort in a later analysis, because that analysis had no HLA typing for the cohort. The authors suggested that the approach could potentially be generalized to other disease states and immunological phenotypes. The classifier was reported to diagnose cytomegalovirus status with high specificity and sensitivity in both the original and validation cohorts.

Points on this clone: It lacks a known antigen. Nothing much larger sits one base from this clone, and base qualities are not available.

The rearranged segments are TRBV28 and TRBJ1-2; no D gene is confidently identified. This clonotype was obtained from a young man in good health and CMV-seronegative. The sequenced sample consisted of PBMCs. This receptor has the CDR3 CASAGSRYGYTF. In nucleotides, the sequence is TGTGCCAGCGCGGGGAGTAGGTATGGCTACACCTTC.